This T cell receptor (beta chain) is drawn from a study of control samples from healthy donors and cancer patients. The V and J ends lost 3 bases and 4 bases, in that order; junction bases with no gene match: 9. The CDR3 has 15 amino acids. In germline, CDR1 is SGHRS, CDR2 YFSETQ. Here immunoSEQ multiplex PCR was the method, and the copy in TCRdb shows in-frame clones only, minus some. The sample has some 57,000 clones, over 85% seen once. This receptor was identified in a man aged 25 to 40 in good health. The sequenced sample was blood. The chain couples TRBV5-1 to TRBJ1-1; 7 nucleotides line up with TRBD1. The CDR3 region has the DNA TGCGCCAGCAGCTGGGGGACAGCCGAAGGCACTGAAGCTTTCTTT. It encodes CASSWGTAEGTEAFF.